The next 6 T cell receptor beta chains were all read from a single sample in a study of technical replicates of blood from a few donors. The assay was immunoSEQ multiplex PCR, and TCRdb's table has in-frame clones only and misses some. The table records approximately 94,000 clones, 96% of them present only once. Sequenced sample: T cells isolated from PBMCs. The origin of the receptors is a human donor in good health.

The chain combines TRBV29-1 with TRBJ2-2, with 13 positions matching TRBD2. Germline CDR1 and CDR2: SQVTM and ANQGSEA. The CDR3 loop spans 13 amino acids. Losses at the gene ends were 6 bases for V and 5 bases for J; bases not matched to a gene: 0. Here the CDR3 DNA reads TGCAGCGTGGGACTAGCGGGAACCGGGGAGCTGTTTTTT. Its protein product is CSVGLAGTGELFF.

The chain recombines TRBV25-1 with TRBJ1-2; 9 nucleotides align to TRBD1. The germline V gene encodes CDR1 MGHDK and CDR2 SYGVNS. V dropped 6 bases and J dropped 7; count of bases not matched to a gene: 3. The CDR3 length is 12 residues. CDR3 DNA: TGTGCCAGCAGCTGGGGACAGGGTGGCTACACCTTC. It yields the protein CASSWGQGGYTF.

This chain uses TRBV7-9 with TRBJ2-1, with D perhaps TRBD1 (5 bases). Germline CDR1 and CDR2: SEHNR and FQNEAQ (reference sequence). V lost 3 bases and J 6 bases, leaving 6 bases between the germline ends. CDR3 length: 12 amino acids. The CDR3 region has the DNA TGTGCCAGCAGCTTTCAGGGCAATGAGCAGTTCTTC. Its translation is CASSFQGNEQFF.

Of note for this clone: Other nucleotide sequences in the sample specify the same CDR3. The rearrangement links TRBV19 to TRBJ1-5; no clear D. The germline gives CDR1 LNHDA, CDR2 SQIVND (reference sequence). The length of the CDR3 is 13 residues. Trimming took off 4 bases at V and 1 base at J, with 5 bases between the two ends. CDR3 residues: CASSSQSNQPQHF. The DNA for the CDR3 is TGTGCCAGTAGTAGCCAGAGCAATCAGCCCCAGCATTTT.

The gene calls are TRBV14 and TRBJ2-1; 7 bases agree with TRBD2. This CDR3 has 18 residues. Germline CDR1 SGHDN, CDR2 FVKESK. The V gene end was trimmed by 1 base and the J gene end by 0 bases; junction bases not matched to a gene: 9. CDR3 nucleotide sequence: TGTGCCAGCAGCCAAGGATCTAGCGGCCGATTCTCCTACAATGAGCAGTTCTTC. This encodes CASSQGSSGRFSYNEQFF.

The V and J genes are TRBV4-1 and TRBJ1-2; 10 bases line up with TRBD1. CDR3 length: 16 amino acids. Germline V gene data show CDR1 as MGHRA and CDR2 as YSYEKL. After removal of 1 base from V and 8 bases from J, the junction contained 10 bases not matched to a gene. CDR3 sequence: CASSQVIRDRGAGYTF. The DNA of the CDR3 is TGCGCCAGCAGCCAAGTAATAAGGGACAGGGGTGCGGGCTACACCTTC.